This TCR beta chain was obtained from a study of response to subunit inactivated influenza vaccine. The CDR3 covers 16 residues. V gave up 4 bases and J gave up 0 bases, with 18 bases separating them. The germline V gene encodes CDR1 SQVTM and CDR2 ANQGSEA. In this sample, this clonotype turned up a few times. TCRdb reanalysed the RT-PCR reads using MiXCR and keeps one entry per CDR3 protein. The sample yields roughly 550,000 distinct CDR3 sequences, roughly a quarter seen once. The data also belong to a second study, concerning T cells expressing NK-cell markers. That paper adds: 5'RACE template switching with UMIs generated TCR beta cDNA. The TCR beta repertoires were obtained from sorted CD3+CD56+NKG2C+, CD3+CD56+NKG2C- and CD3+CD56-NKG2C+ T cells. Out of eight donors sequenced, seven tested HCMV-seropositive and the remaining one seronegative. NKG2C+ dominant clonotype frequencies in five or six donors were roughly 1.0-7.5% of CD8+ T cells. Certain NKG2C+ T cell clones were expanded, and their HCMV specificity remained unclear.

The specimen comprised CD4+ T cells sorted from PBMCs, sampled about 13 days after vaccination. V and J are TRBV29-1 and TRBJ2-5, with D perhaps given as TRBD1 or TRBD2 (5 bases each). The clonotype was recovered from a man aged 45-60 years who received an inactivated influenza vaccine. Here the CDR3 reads CSVAVNGWGYQETQYF. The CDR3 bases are TGCAGCGTTGCCGTGAATGGGTGGGGGTACCAAGAGACCCAGTACTTC.